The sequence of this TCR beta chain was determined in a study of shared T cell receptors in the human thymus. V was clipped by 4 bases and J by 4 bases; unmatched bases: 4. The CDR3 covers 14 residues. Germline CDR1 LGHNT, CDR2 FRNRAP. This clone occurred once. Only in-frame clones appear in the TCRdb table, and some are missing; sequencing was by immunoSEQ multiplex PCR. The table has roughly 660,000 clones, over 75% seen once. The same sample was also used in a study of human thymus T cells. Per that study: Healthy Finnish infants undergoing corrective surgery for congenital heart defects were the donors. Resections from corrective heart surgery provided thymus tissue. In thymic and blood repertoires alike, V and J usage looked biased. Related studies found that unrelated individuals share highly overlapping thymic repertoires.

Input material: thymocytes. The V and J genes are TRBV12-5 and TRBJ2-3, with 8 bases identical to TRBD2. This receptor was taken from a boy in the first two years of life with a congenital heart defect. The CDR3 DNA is TGTGCTAGTGGTTACCCGGGAGGGTCAGATACGCAGTATTTT. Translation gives CASGYPGGSDTQYF.